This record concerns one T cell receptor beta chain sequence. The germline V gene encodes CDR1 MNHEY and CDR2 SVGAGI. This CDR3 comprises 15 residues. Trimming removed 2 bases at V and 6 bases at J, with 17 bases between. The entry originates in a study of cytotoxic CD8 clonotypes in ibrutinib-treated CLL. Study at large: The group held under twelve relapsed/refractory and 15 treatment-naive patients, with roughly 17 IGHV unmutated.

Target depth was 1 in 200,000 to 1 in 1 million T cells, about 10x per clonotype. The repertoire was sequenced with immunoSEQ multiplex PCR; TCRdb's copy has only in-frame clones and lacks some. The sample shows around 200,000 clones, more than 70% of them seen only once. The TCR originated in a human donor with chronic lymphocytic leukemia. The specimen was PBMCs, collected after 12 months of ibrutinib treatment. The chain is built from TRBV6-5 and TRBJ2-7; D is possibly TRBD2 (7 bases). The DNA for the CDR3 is TGTGCCAGCAGTTACGCAATGAGGGGGGGCGCCGAGCAGTACTTC. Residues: CASSYAMRGGAEQYF.